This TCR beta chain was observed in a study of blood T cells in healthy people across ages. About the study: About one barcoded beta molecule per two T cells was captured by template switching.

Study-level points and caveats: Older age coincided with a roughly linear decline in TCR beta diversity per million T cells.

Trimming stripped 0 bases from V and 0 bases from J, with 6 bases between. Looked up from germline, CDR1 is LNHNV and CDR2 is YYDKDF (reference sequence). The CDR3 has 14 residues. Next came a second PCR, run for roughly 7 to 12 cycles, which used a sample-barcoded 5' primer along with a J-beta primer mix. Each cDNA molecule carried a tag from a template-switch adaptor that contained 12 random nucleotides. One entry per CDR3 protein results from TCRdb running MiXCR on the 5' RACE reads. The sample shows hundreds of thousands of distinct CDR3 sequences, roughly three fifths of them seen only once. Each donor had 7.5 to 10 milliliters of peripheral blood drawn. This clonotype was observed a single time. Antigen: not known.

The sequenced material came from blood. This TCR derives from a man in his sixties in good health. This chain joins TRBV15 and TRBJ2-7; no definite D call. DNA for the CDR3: TGTGCCACCAGCAGAGATGCCAGCTCCTACGAGCAGTACTTC. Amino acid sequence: CATSRDASSYEQYF.